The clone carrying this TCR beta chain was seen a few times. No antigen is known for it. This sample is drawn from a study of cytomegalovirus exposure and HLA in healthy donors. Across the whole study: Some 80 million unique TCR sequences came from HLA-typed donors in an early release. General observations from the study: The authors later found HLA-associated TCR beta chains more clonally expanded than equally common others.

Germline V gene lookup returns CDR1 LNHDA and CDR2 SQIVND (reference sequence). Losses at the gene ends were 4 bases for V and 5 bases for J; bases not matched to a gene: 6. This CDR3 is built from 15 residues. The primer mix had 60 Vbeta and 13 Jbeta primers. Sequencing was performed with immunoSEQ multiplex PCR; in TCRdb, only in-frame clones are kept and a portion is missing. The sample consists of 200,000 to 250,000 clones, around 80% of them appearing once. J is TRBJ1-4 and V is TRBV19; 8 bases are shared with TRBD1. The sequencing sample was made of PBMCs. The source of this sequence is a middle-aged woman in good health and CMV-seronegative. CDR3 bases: TGTGCCAGTAGTACAGGGGGCCTAAAGAATGAAAAACTGTTTTTT. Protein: CASSTGGLKNEKLFF.